The T cell receptor (beta chain) described here comes from a study of blood T cell repertoires in COVID-19. About the research overall: COVID-19 samples collected from the United States, Italy and Spain covered acute and convalescent phases. From T cells, B-cell-depleted T cells, or PBMCs came the material, which was cDNA or gDNA.

Original analysis: Reference gene primer amplification in the assay estimated nucleated cell counts. Assay used: immunoSEQ multiplex PCR; TCRdb lists only in-frame clones, some missing. V and J calls and clone size are those listed in that table; D and trimming were worked out from the DNA. This sample carries 55,000 to 75,000 clones, around nine tenths of them seen once, and the ten largest clones take 6.5% to 8%. Per the germline V gene, CDR1 is LGHDT and CDR2 is YNNKEL (reference sequence). The trim removed 0 bases at V and 1 base at J, leaving 6 bases unmatched. This CDR3 comprises 17 residues. The V gene is TRBV3-1 (or the pseudogene TRBV3-2), the J gene TRBJ2-1; 7 bases are shared with TRBD2. The TCR was taken from a human donor with active COVID-19. The donor label of this sample is uncertain. What was sequenced was peripheral blood. CDR3 amino acids: CASSQEPSSGSYNEQFF. The CDR3 DNA reads TGTGCCAGCAGCCAAGAGCCTTCTAGCGGATCCTACAATGAGCAGTTCTTC.